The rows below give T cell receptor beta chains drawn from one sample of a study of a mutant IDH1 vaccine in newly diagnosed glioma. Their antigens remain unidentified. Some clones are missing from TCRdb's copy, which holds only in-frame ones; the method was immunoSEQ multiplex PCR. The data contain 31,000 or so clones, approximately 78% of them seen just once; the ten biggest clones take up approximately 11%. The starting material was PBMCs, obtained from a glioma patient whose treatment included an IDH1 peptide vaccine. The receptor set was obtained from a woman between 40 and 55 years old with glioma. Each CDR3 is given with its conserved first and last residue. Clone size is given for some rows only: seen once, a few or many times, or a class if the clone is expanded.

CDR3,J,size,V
CASSSVGGRPNSGYGYTF,TRBJ1-2,-,TRBV7-2
CASSRESPYEQYF,TRBJ2-7,-,TRBV6-5
CASREPDQPQHF,TRBJ1-5,few,TRBV12-5
CATSNEANSPLHF,TRBJ1-6,-,TRBV15
CASSLAGSAYNEQFF,TRBJ2-1,-,TRBV5-6
CAWSVRGTEAFF,TRBJ1-1,-,TRBV30
CASSRGQGNGDTQYF,TRBJ2-3,few,TRBV4-3
CASSVLGPGELFF,TRBJ2-2,-,TRBV27
CASSDRGTGNTEAFF,TRBJ1-1,-,TRBV2
CASSQSGTVYYEQYF,TRBJ2-7,-,TRBV7-8
CASSLGGRADSPLHF,TRBJ1-6,few,TRBV5-1
CASSIYGREGGYTF,TRBJ1-2,-,TRBV19
CASSLDGATGENEKLFF,TRBJ1-4,-,TRBV7-8
CASTGQGDSYEQYF,TRBJ2-7,-,TRBV2
CASSPARGRDTEAFF,TRBJ1-1,-,TRBV5-4
CAISESGTRNTEAFF,TRBJ1-1,-,TRBV10-3
CASSEGRWGRKGEDTEAFF,TRBJ1-1,-,TRBV6-1
CASRPGGSGNTIYF,TRBJ1-3,once,TRBV19
CASSSDGHPTDTQYF,TRBJ2-3,-,TRBV5-1
CAWSVDRAFPEKLFF,TRBJ1-4,few,TRBV30
CASSPLPPKALNTEAFF,TRBJ1-1,few,TRBV18
CARSLGGYTF,TRBJ1-2,-,TRBV5-3
CASRGPYSNQPQHF,TRBJ1-5,-,TRBV27
CASSRQGIYGYTF,TRBJ1-2,-,TRBV6-5
CASSSVSGARNTEAFF,TRBJ1-1,-,TRBV11-1
CASIASRDSLHF,TRBJ1-6,-,TRBV9
CAWSGSDRRRTEAFF,TRBJ1-1,-,TRBV30
CASSLEGGTEAFF,TRBJ1-1,-,TRBV7-9
CASSEYSQPQHF,TRBJ1-5,-,TRBV6-1
CASSQAYRGRTEAFF,TRBJ1-1,-,TRBV4-1
CSVQYGNTIYF,TRBJ1-3,-,TRBV20-1
CASSWAGGRYEQYF,TRBJ2-7,-,TRBV27